This is a list of T cell receptor beta chains from one sample in a study of cytomegalovirus exposure and HLA in healthy donors. Measured with immunoSEQ multiplex PCR; TCRdb has only the in-frame clones, and not every one. This table has fewer than 95,000 clones, around three fifths appearing once. The material sequenced was PBMCs. These receptors all stem from a woman in her fifties or sixties in good health and CMV-seropositive. Each CDR3 is given without its conserved first and last residue.

v_gene,CDR3aa
TRBV4-3,ASSQGSGFFDYGYT
TRBV27,ASSAAWTAKEAF
TRBV7-9,ASSLFEGPGTGELF
TRBV28,ASSPGQGASEAF
TRBV28,ASWERGGLIDTQY
TRBV27,ASTPGTSRVNEQF
TRBV28,ASSLVQGGNYT
TRBV6-5,ASRSLGTQY
TRBV5-4,ASSRQNTEAF
TRBV30,AWSSGLKSSYEQY
TRBV27,ASNSGGAREQY
TRBV28,ASISGLSNSPLH
TRBV7-2,ASSLTAKTRKQY
TRBV9,ASSARLAGGPLETQY
TRBV9,ASTSRALYGYT
TRBV6-1,ASDGQGEKKLF
TRBV5-1,ASTREDRAEAF
TRBV5-5,ASSLRDRVILNYGYT
TRBV28,ASSEDISTNEKLF
TRBV7-9,ASSLEFGGRGSGNYGYT
TRBV29-1,SVLEAGANVLT
TRBV6-5,ASSYSSEAYEQY
TRBV11-3,ASSKSRGQETQY
TRBV5-4,ASTGSGANVLT
TRBV28,ASSHGQGYGYT